Below are 24 T cell receptor beta chains sequenced from a single sample in a study of sequential checkpoint blockade in melanoma (dated by TCRdb to about 2019). Preparation of the library involved the immunoSEQ multiplex PCR assay. Not all clones reach the TCRdb copy of this immuneACCESS table, which keeps in-frame sequences only. Checked studies attribute under half of the gap to unresolved V genes and leave the rest unexplained. In this sample the table shows around 10,000 clones, around four fifths of which occur a single time. The ten top clones hold 35% to 40% of the sample. The treatment or condition tag for this specimen amounts to: randomized to nivolumab then ipilimumab (arm A) or the reverse (arm B). This specimen consisted of CD8+ T cells sorted from blood (inferred from file names), obtained from a patient given nivolumab and ipilimumab in sequence. The receptors shown here come from a human donor with melanoma.

This clone was found once. The rearrangement joins TRBV9 to TRBJ2-3; 8 positions agree with TRBD2. J was trimmed by 2 bases and V by 3 bases; bases with no gene match: 8. Per germline, CDR1 SGDLS and CDR2 YYNGEE. The CDR3 spans 16 residues. The CDR3 loop reads CASSGRAGDLTDTQYF. The DNA of the CDR3 is TGTGCCAGCAGCGGCCGAGCGGGGGATCTCACAGATACGCAGTATTTT. The full variable domain, its missing parts supplied by reference TRBV9 and TRBJ2-3, is DSGVTQTPKHLITATGQRVTLRCSPRSGDLSVYWYQQSLDQGLQFLIQYYNGEERAKGNILERFSAQQFPDLHSELNLSSLELGDSALYFCASSGRAGDLTDTQYFGPGTRLTVL.

The CDR3 DNA follows: TGCGCCAGCAGCTTGGAAGGTGACAGGGGCCTCTATGGCTACACCTTC. Protein product: CASSLEGDRGLYGYTF. V gene TRBV5-1 combines with J gene TRBJ1-2, with TRBD1 matching 8 bases. Germline V gives CDR1 SGHRS, CDR2 YFSETQ. This CDR3 contains 16 residues. V lost 0 bases and J lost 4; bases outside the gene matches: 8.

The chain joins TRBV27 to TRBJ2-5; D might be TRBD1 (5 bases). CDR3 length: 13 amino acids. The V gene's germline CDR1 is MNHEY and CDR2 SMNVEV (reference sequence). V was clipped by 7 bases and J by 5 bases, with 14 bases between them. The CDR3 here is CASMSTGSETQYF. The CDR3 coding sequence is TGTGCCAGCATGAGTACAGGAAGCGAGACCCAGTACTTC.

The chain links TRBV4-2 to TRBJ2-2; 9 bases align to TRBD2. The CDR3 spans 15 residues. The V and J ends lost 1 base and 3 bases, in that order; junction bases with no gene match: 0. Germline lookup yields CDR1 LGHNA and CDR2 YNFKEQ. CDR3: CASSQGLADTGELFF. CDR3 coding DNA: TGTGCCAGCAGCCAAGGACTAGCGGACACCGGGGAGCTGTTTTTT.

This clone has only one observation. Here the CDR3 DNA reads TGTGCCAGCAGCCCCCGCAGCGGGCCTGACAATGAGCAGTTCTTC. Amino acids: CASSPRSGPDNEQFF. V and J are TRBV7-8 and TRBJ2-1; TRBD2 is a possible D gene (6 bases). Looked up from germline, CDR1 is SGHVS and CDR2 is FQNEAQ. V lost 5 bases to trimming and J lost 5 bases, with 16 bases between them. The CDR3 totals 15 residues.

This clone was counted a few times. The chain combines TRBV19 with TRBJ1-2; a possible D gene is TRBD1 (5 bases). V shed 7 bases and J shed 8 bases, with 14 bases lying between them. Germline CDR1 and CDR2: LNHDA and SQIVND (reference sequence). CDR3 length: 12 residues. Here the CDR3 DNA reads TGTGCCAGTATGGCAGGGAATTACGGCTACACCTTC. This translates into CASMAGNYGYTF.

A note on this clone: The sample holds other DNA sequences that translate to the same CDR3. This rearrangement joins TRBV9 to TRBJ2-5; D is uncertain. This CDR3 is 12 amino acids long. V was clipped by 0 bases and J by 5 bases, with 5 bases between them. Per the germline V gene, CDR1 is SGDLS and CDR2 is YYNGEE. In nucleotides, the CDR3 is TGTGCCAGCAGCGTAGGGCAGGAGACCCAGTACTTC. This sequence encodes CASSVGQETQYF.

The rearrangement links TRBV30 to TRBJ2-7; D perhaps matches TRBD1 (5 bases). CDR1 and CDR2 (germline): GTSNPN, SVGIG (reference sequence). V was shortened by 0 bases and J by 4 bases, with 10 bases between the two germline ends. The CDR3 is 13 amino acids. CDR3 region: CAWSVDMGYEQYF. The CDR3 DNA is TGTGCCTGGAGTGTGGACATGGGATACGAGCAGTACTTC.

This clone was detected only once. The rearrangement uses TRBV6-5 and TRBJ2-1; 7 bases align to TRBD2. The CDR3 runs to 12 residues. V was clipped by 6 bases and J by 10 bases; unmatched bases: 6. Germline-derived CDR1 and CDR2 are MNHEY and SVGAGI. Written as DNA, the CDR3 is TGTGCCAGCAGCCGCGGACTAGTAGAGCAGTTCTTC. Translating it yields CASSRGLVEQFF.

The CDR3 protein is CATSRVRGARGYGYTF. The CDR3 DNA is TGTGCCACCAGCAGAGTGCGGGGGGCGCGAGGCTATGGCTACACCTTC. This chain links TRBV15 with TRBJ1-2; D is perhaps TRBD1 (6 bases). CDR3 length: 16 residues. Trimming pared 1 base from V and 4 bases from J, leaving 16 bases between. Germline CDR1 reads LNHNV; CDR2 reads YYDKDF (reference sequence).

This chain uses TRBV25-1 with TRBJ1-6; no clear D gene. Germline V gene lookup returns CDR1 MGHDK and CDR2 SYGVNS. With 5 bases removed from V and 0 bases from J, the gap between germline ends came to 11 bases. This CDR3 spans 16 amino acids. CDR3 sequence: CASSLDGSSYNSPLHF. CDR3 coding DNA: TGTGCCAGCAGTTTGGACGGGAGCTCCTATAATTCACCCCTCCACTTT.

The chain carries TRBV13 and TRBJ2-1, with 10 bases lining up with TRBD2. CDR3 length: 14 amino acids. V gave up 7 bases and J gave up 7 bases; unmatched junction bases: 7. Per the germline V gene, CDR1 is PRHDT and CDR2 is FYEKMQ (reference sequence). This CDR3 reads CASTSGRAGNEQFF. The CDR3 DNA is TGTGCCAGCACCAGCGGGAGGGCGGGTAATGAGCAGTTCTTC. Supplemented by reference TRBV13 and TRBJ2-1, the full variable domain reads AAGVIQSPRHLIKEKRETATLKCYPIPRHDTVYWYQQGPGQDPQFLISFYEKMQSDKGSIPDRFSAQQFSDYHSELNMSSLELGDSALYFCASTSGRAGNEQFFGPGTRLTVL.

This chain links TRBV9 with TRBJ1-5; unclear D gene. The CDR3 is 15 residues long. CDR1 is SGDLS, CDR2 YYNGEE, per germline. V lost 0 bases, J lost 0 bases, and 7 bases lay in between. CDR3 in amino acids: CASSVGRDSNQPQHF. The CDR3 DNA reads TGTGCCAGCAGCGTAGGTCGGGATAGCAATCAGCCCCAGCATTTT. Supplemented by reference TRBV9 and TRBJ1-5, the full variable domain reads DSGVTQTPKHLITATGQRVTLRCSPRSGDLSVYWYQQSLDQGLQFLIQYYNGEERAKGNILERFSAQQFPDLHSELNLSSLELGDSALYFCASSVGRDSNQPQHFGDGTRLSIL.

By sample fraction, this clone is medium-sized. The chain combines TRBV5-8 with TRBJ2-2, with TRBD2 matching over 10 bases. The CDR3 totals 15 residues. The V gene's germline CDR1 is SGHTS and CDR2 YDEGEE. The V gene end was trimmed by 6 bases and the J gene end by 6 bases; junction bases not matched to a gene: 8. In DNA, the CDR3 is TGTGCCAGCACCGAGGTTCTAGCGGGGGCCGGGGAGCTGTTTTTT. It encodes CASTEVLAGAGELFF.

J is TRBJ2-7 and V is TRBV5-6; no clear D gene. Trimming took 4 bases from V and 4 from J, leaving 6 bases between them. Germline loops: CDR1 SGHDT, CDR2 YYEEEE. The CDR3 runs to 11 residues. CDR3 protein: CASSTKYEQYF. Here the CDR3 DNA reads TGTGCCAGCAGCACTAAGTACGAGCAGTACTTC.

There are a few counts of this clone. The chain links TRBV19 to TRBJ1-1; D not certain. The V end was cut by 2 bases, the J end by 1 base, with 11 bases between. Germline V lookup: CDR1 LNHDA, CDR2 SQIVND (reference sequence). This CDR3 spans 15 amino acids. The CDR3 loop is CASSISRAGNTEAFF. The CDR3 nucleotides read TGTGCCAGTAGTATATCGAGGGCTGGGAACACTGAAGCTTTCTTT.

This clone has more than one count but fewer than ten. This chain uses TRBV5-4 with TRBJ1-2; possibly TRBD1 for D (5 bases). Germline lookup yields CDR1 SGHNT and CDR2 YYREEE (reference sequence). The V gene lost 7 bases and the J gene lost 0 bases, with 16 bases spanning the gap. This CDR3 is built from 15 residues. CDR3 sequence (DNA): TGTGCCAGCGGTCTCCTTTTGGGGCCTAACTATGGCTACACCTTC. It yields the protein CASGLLLGPNYGYTF. Full variable domain (missing parts from reference TRBV5-4 and TRBJ1-2): ETGVTQSPTHLIKTRGQQVTLRCSSQSGHNTVSWYQQALGQGPQFIFQYYREEENGRGNFPPRFSGLQFPNYSSELNVNALELDDSALYLCASGLLLGPNYGYTFGSGTRLTVV.

The chain combines TRBV27 with TRBJ1-2; TRBD1 matches 10 bases. The germline V gene encodes CDR1 MNHEY and CDR2 SMNVEV (reference sequence). V shed 5 bases and J 2 bases; nucleotides not matched to a gene: 2. CDR3 length: 14 amino acids. The CDR3 DNA is TGTGCCAGCAGTAGGGGACAGGGGAACTATGGCTACACCTTC. It is translated as CASSRGQGNYGYTF.

This chain joins TRBV9 and TRBJ2-7; perhaps TRBD1 as D (5 bases). V lost 2 bases, J lost 2 bases, and 11 bases lay in between. Germline V gene sequence: CDR1 SGDLS, CDR2 YYNGEE. This CDR3 has 14 amino acids. This CDR3 reads CASSVEQAPYEQYF. The CDR3 region has the DNA TGTGCCAGCAGCGTCGAACAGGCTCCCTACGAGCAGTACTTC.

This clone appeared a few times. The chain couples TRBV6-4 to TRBJ2-1; 13 bases agree with TRBD2. The trim removed 3 bases at V and 5 bases at J, leaving 1 base unmatched. CDR1 MRHNA and CDR2 SNTAGT come from the germline V gene. The CDR3 extends over 15 amino acids. The CDR3 DNA is TGTGCCAGCAGTGAAGGGACTAGCGGGGACAATGAGCAGTTCTTC. This translates into CASSEGTSGDNEQFF.

This clone came up a few times. The chain carries TRBV7-2 and TRBJ2-1; D may be TRBD1 (5 bases). CDR1 and CDR2 from the germline V gene are SGHTA and FQGNSA. CDR3 length: 14 residues. V was cut by 5 bases and J by 6 bases, with 14 bases left in between. CDR3 region: CASSLGAWPNEQFF. In nucleotides, the CDR3 is TGTGCCAGCAGCCTAGGGGCCTGGCCCAATGAGCAGTTCTTC.

The V call is TRBV10-3, the J call TRBJ1-2; 8 bases fit TRBD1. The CDR3 runs to 14 residues. V shed 7 bases, J shed 7 bases, and the junction held 11 bases outside the gene matches. The V gene's germline CDR1 is ENHRY and CDR2 SYGVKD. The CDR3 DNA is TGTGCCATCACAGAGGACAGGGAGTCTGGTGGCTACACCTTC. Its translation: CAITEDRESGGYTF.

This rearrangement joins TRBV15 to TRBJ2-5, with 7 bases matching TRBD1. The DNA matches TRBJ2-7 better at its end, which makes the J call doubtful. The CDR3 is 15 amino acids. The germline V gene has CDR1 LNHNV and CDR2 YYDKDF (reference sequence). The CDR3 reads CATSILQGIGYEQYF. The CDR3 DNA reads TGTGCCACCAGCATTTTACAGGGGATCGGCTACGAGCAGTACTTC.

This chain links TRBV15 with TRBJ2-1; 13 bases map to TRBD2. The CDR3 covers 18 residues. With V trimmed by 0 bases and J by 5 bases, 7 bases remained unmatched. In germline, CDR1 is LNHNV, CDR2 YYDKDF (reference sequence). CDR3 sequence: CATSRELAGGPLNNEQFF. In DNA form, the CDR3 reads TGTGCCACCAGCAGAGAACTAGCGGGAGGGCCGTTAAACAATGAGCAGTTCTTC.